This record covers a single T cell receptor (beta chain). Its antigen is unknown. Each donor gave one heparinised blood draw averaging around 120 mL. The sample comes from a study of beta chain features in type 1 diabetes. What was sequenced were expressed TCRB transcripts, since all of the isolated RNA had been reverse transcribed. About 3.57 million reads, on average, came from each naive, central memory and regulatory T cell sample. The method was immunoSEQ multiplex PCR; TCRdb's version includes in-frame clones alone and lacks a portion of them. The profile covers 350,000 to 400,000 clones, with about 15% appearing a single time and roughly 0.019% taken by the ten largest. The ends were cut back, 4 bases at V and 6 bases at J, with 7 bases in the middle. Germline V gene sequence: CDR1 MNHNY, CDR2 SVGAGI (reference sequence). The CDR3 extends over 11 amino acids. Points from the study as a whole: TCRB repertoires of naive, central memory and Treg cells appeared more similar among patients than among healthy donors. For TCRB rearrangement, an influence of HLA type remained unresolved here.

V gene TRBV6-6 combines with J gene TRBJ2-7, with D unresolved. Source material: naive CD4+ T cells from blood. This receptor was taken from a woman younger than 30 in good health. Here the CDR3 DNA reads TGTGCCAGCAGTTCCTACCTCGAGCAGTACTTC. Translation gives CASSSYLEQYF.